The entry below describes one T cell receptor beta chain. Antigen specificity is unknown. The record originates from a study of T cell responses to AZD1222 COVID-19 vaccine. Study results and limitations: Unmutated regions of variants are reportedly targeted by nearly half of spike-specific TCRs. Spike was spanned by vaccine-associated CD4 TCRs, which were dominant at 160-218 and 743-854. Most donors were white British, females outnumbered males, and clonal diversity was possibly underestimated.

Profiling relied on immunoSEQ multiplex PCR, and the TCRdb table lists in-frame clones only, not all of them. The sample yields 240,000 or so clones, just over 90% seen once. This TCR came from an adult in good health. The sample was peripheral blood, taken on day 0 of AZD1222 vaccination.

CDR3 DNA: TGTGCCAGCAGCCGCGGGGGGAGCTCTGGAAACACCATATATTTT. The encoded protein is CASSRGGSSGNTIYF. The chain employs TRBV28 and TRBJ1-3; perhaps TRBD1 as D (5 bases). The CDR3 extends over 15 amino acids. The V end was cut by 6 bases, the J end by 0 bases, with 12 bases between. CDR1 and CDR2 (germline): MDHEN, SYDVKM.